This T cell receptor beta chain was sequenced during a study of response to subunit inactivated influenza vaccine. Germline V gene data show CDR1 as LGHDT and CDR2 as YNNKEL (reference sequence). Trimming removed 1 base at V and 1 base at J, with 11 bases between. CDR3 length equals 17 residues. TCRdb ran MiXCR on the RT-PCR reads and lists one entry per CDR3 protein. The table records some 180,000 distinct CDR3 sequences, about 10% of them present only once. This clonotype was detected a few times. The rearrangement uses TRBV3-1 and TRBJ2-6; TRBD2 is a possible D gene (5 bases). This TCR came from a man aged 50 or older who received an inactivated influenza vaccine. The source was non-naive T cells sorted from PBMCs, collected on the day of vaccination. The CDR3 DNA reads TGTGCCAGCAGCCAAGGTACACGGGGATCTGGGGCCAACGTCCTGACTTTC. Translating it yields CASSQGTRGSGANVLTF.